These 19 T cell receptor beta chains originate from one sample sequenced in a study of tumor-infiltrating lymphocytes in primary liver carcinoma. Without any cell sorting, roughly 20-32 mg of bulk tissue yielded co-extracted RNA and DNA. TCR beta cDNA came from about 470 ng total RNA, primed with a constant-region primer. Nested multiplex PCR, run for three rounds with slightly modified ARM-PCR, yielded TCR beta libraries. The two initial PCR rounds, around 11 cycles each, used TRBV1-TRBV30 forward and C-beta reverse primers. TCRdb independently ran MiXCR on the multiplex PCR reads; one entry per CDR3 protein. The sample lists roughly 200,000 distinct CDR3 sequences; about 82% were seen once. Sequenced input: tumor tissue from primary liver carcinoma. These TCRs come from a man aged 35 to 55 with primary liver carcinoma and hepatitis B virus infection.

This clonotype has just one count. The junction differs from germline at one of its ends, possibly a read error. This chain links TRBV12-3 or TRBV12-4 with TRBJ2-6, with a weak D call TRBD2 (5 bases). This CDR3 comprises 15 residues. In DNA, the CDR3 is TGTGTCAGCAGTCCCGAGGGCTCTGGGGCCAACGTCCTGACTTTC. Translated, it gives CVSSPEGSGANVLTF.

CDR3 loop: CASSTVGTTEAFF. The CDR3 nucleotides read TGTGCGAGTAGCACAGTGGGGACTACTGAAGCTTTCTTT. The chain recombines TRBV6-6 with TRBJ1-1; D is possibly TRBD1 (5 bases). The CDR3 totals 13 residues. CDR1 MNHNY and CDR2 SVGAGI come from the germline V gene (reference sequence).

This clonotype appeared many times. The rearrangement uses TRBV5-6 and TRBJ2-1; TRBD2 aligns across 11 bases. Germline CDR1 reads SGHDT; CDR2 reads YYEEEE. The CDR3 contains 16 residues. V shed 3 bases, J shed 0 bases, and the junction held 2 bases outside the gene matches. The CDR3 bases are TGTGCCAGCAGCTCTAGCGGGAGGAACTCCTACAATGAGCAGTTCTTC. Translating it yields CASSSSGRNSYNEQFF.

Remarks on this clonotype: A read error may produce the germline difference seen at one junction end. The chain carries TRBV11-2 and TRBJ2-6; 10 bases are a match to TRBD1. CDR1 and CDR2 (germline): SGHAT, FQNNGV. The CDR3 consists of 21 residues. In DNA form, the CDR3 reads TGTGCCAGCAACATGGGGGGGGACAGGGGCATTTCCATCTCTGGGGTCAACATCCTGACTTTC. Protein sequence: CASNMGGDRGISISGVNILTF.

This clonotype was seen ten or more times. This sequence joins TRBV2 and TRBJ1-1, with D maybe TRBD1 (5 bases). V dropped 10 bases and J dropped 7 bases, with 25 bases sitting between them. The CDR3 sequence is 15 residues long. From germline, CDR1 is SNHLY and CDR2 FYNNEI. The CDR3 loop reads CATAVRGAEVGEAFF. In DNA, the CDR3 is TGTGCCACAGCGGTCCGGGGCGCAGAGGTCGGTGAAGCTTTCTTT. Full variable domain (remainder filled in from reference TRBV2 and TRBJ1-1): EPEVTQTPSHQVTQMGQEVILRCVPISNHLYFYWYRQILGQKVEFLVSFYNNEISEKSEIFDDQFSVERPDGSNFTLKIRSTKLEDSAMYFCATAVRGAEVGEAFFGQGTRLTVV.

Turning to this clonotype: The junction does not match germline at one end; this may be a read error. The chain is built from TRBV7-3 and TRBJ2-2; the D gene is possibly TRBD2 (6 bases). This CDR3 spans 16 amino acids. Germline lookup yields CDR1 SGHTA and CDR2 FQGTGA. CDR3 sequence reads: CASSLNPGGMAGELYF. Here the CDR3 DNA reads TGTGCCAGCAGCTTAAACCCTGGGGGGATGGCCGGGGAGCTGTATTTT. The variable domain in full, completed from reference TRBV7-3 and TRBJ2-2, reads GAGVSQTPSNKVTEKGKYVELRCDPISGHTALYWYRQSLGQGPEFLIYFQGTGAADDSGLPNDRFFAVRPEGSVSTLKIQRTERGDSAVYLCASSLNPGGMAGELYFGEGSRLTVL.

The rearrangement links TRBV6-5 to TRBJ1-2; D is ambiguous. The germline V and J ends were trimmed by 7 bases and 10 bases, with 13 bases remaining between them. Germline loops: CDR1 MNHEY, CDR2 SVGAGI. This CDR3 comprises 11 residues. CDR3 sequence (DNA): TGTGCCAGCATCGATGGGAGAGACTACACCTTC. Translating gives CASIDGRDYTF.

Regarding this clonotype: Relative to the germline gene, one junction end is altered; a read error may explain this. This chain uses TRBV4-1 with TRBJ2-7; 8 bases are a match to TRBD1. Looked up from germline, CDR1 is MGHRA and CDR2 is YSYEKL. The length of the CDR3 is 17 residues. The CDR3 sequence: CASSRGGRQGLSYEHYF. For the CDR3, the DNA is TGCGCCAGTAGTCGAGGGGGACGACAGGGGCTCTCCTACGAGCACTACTTC.

To note about this clonotype: An end of the junction does not agree with germline; a read error may underlie this. The CDR3 DNA is TGTGCCATCAGTTACATAGGGGGGAATGAGCAGTTCTTC. Encoded protein: CAISYIGGNEQFF. The V call is TRBV6-6, the J call TRBJ2-1, with D possibly called TRBD1 or TRBD2 (6 bases each). Per the germline V gene, CDR1 is MNHNY and CDR2 is SVGAGI (reference sequence). The CDR3 is 13 residues long.

This clonotype occurred once. One junction end does not reproduce the germline sequence, and a read error may be involved. This chain links TRBV29-1 with TRBJ1-1, with a weak D call TRBD1 (6 bases). This CDR3 comprises 13 residues. Germline values: CDR1 SQVTM, CDR2 ANQGSEA. This CDR3 reads CRALRGWDTEVFF. The CDR3 DNA reads TGCAGAGCCCTTAGGGGTTGGGACACTGAAGTTTTCTTC. Full variable domain (missing parts from reference TRBV29-1 and TRBJ1-1): SAVISQKPSRDICQRGTSLTIQCQVDSQVTMMFWYRQQPGQSLTLIATANQGSEATYESGFVIDKFPISRPNLTFSTLTVSNMSPEDSSIYLCRALRGWDTEVFFGQGTRLTVV.

In the case of this clonotype: The junction shows a germline mismatch at one end, possibly a read error. V gene TRBV11-2 combines with J gene TRBJ2-7, with D tentatively TRBD2 (6 bases). Germline V lookup: CDR1 SGHAT, CDR2 FQNNGV. This CDR3 is 15 amino acids long. The CDR3 region is CASRIAAREFYEQYF. CDR3 sequence (DNA): TGTGCCAGCCGCATAGCGGCCAGGGAGTTTTACGAACAGTACTTC.

The chain couples TRBV6-5 to TRBJ1-2, with TRBD1 identical over 9 bases. The CDR3 extends over 13 amino acids. Trimming at V came to 11 bases and at J to 8 bases, leaving 12 bases not matched to a gene. The germline CDR1 and CDR2 sequences are MNHEY and SVGAGI. The CDR3 DNA reads TGTGCCTACAGCCCACAGGGGGCGGTCGGCTACACCTTC. Residues: CAYSPQGAVGYTF.

The V and J genes are TRBV29-1 and TRBJ2-4, with TRBD1 as a possible D gene (5 bases). The CDR3 spans 13 residues. V lost 6 bases and J 8 bases, leaving 17 bases between the germline ends. Germline loops: CDR1 SQVTM, CDR2 ANQGSEA. CDR3 nucleotide sequence: TGCAGCGTAGAACCCCACTGGGGCGACATTCAGTACTTC. Amino acids: CSVEPHWGDIQYF.

This clonotype is classed as large. V gene TRBV11-1 combines with J gene TRBJ2-3; D may be TRBD2 (5 bases). Germline assignment: CDR1 SGHAT and CDR2 FQDESV (reference sequence). Trimming removed 6 bases from V and 0 bases from J, with 13 bases in between. The CDR3 totals 15 residues. The CDR3 spells CASSLPRESTDTQYF. Here the CDR3 DNA reads TGTGCCAGCAGTTTGCCGAGGGAGAGCACAGATACGCAGTATTTT.

This clonotype has only one observation. The junction shows a germline mismatch at one end, possibly a read error. The V call is TRBV29-1, the J call TRBJ2-7; TRBD2 agrees at 7 bases. The CDR3 runs to 16 residues. Germline values: CDR1 SQVTM, CDR2 ANQGSEA. CDR3 amino acids: CSVEGEPTRRDYEQSF. Written as DNA, the CDR3 is TGCAGCGTTGAAGGGGAGCCGACTAGAAGGGACTACGAGCAGTCCTTC.

In regard to this clonotype: No DNA is shown, since the ends of the CDR3 on it are uncertain; the CDR3 is the one TCRdb lists. This sequence joins TRBV6-2 or TRBV6-3 and TRBJ2-7; the table's TRBD1 call for D was not verified on the DNA. A total of 17 residues make up the CDR3, ends included. Per the germline V gene, CDR1 is MNHEY and CDR2 is SVGEGT. This CDR3 is CGSSYWGAGTEDYEQYF.

Concerning this clonotype: The junction differs from germline at one of its ends, possibly a read error. V usage is TRBV4-2 and J usage is TRBJ2-6, with TRBD2 matching over 9 bases. The CDR3 runs to 18 residues. Germline V gene lookup returns CDR1 LGHNA and CDR2 YNFKEQ. The chain's CDR3 is CASSQVGTSCSGTNVLTF. The CDR3 nucleotides read TGTGCCAGTAGCCAAGTTGGGACTAGCTGTTCTGGGACCAACGTCCTGACTTTC.

Comment on this clonotype: Germline is not matched at one junction end, which may reflect a read error. The V call is TRBV6-5, the J call TRBJ1-5, with 9 nucleotides matching TRBD1. The CDR3 consists of 14 residues. CDR1 and CDR2 (germline): MNHEY, SVGAGI. The CDR3 loop reads CASTPGTGKGPRHF. DNA of the CDR3: TGTGCCAGCACTCCCGGGACAGGGAAGGGCCCCCGGCATTTT.

The V and J genes are TRBV12-3 or TRBV12-4 and TRBJ2-1, with D possibly TRBD2 on 5 matching bases. The CDR3 totals 12 residues. V dropped 8 bases and J dropped 7 bases, with 12 bases sitting between them. The DNA for the CDR3 is TGTGCCAGCGCTAGGAGGAGAAATGAGCAGTTCTTC. Translated, it gives CASARRRNEQFF.